These 27 T cell receptor beta chains share one sample of origin, sequenced in a study of shared clonotypes between healthy human individuals. Repertoires were generated with immunoSEQ multiplex PCR, while TCRdb's copy carries only in-frame clones and drops some. Of 700,000 or so clones in the sample, around 72% were seen once. The specimen sequenced was memory CD4+ T cells sorted from blood. Subset defined: CD45RA-negative fraction. The source is a woman aged 25 to 39 in good health.

Concerning this clone itself: Within the sample, other DNA sequences also encode this same CDR3. V usage is TRBV7-9 and J usage is TRBJ1-1, with D possibly being TRBD1 (6 bases). Germline V CDR1 and CDR2: SEHNR, FQNEAQ (reference sequence). V was shortened by 4 bases and J by 0 bases, with 9 bases between the two germline ends. The CDR3 runs to 14 residues. The CDR3 spells CASSSGQLNTEAFF. The CDR3 DNA reads as TGTGCCAGCAGCTCCGGACAGTTGAACACTGAAGCTTTCTTT.

The chain employs TRBV6-6 and TRBJ2-7; TRBD1 is a possible D gene (5 bases). Deletions cut 2 bases from V and 3 bases from J, with 11 bases between. The CDR3 contains 14 residues. CDR1 and CDR2 from the germline V gene are MNHNY and SVGAGI (reference sequence). For the CDR3, the DNA is TGTGCCAGCAGTTACAGCACCCAGGGCTACGAGCAGTACTTC. It is translated as CASSYSTQGYEQYF.

The V call is TRBV10-1, the J call TRBJ2-2, with a possible D match to TRBD2 (6 bases). The CDR3 has 14 amino acids. V gave up 6 bases and J gave up 1 base, with 9 bases separating them. CDR1 is WNHNN, CDR2 SYGVQD, per germline (reference sequence). The CDR3 protein is CASSLRENTGELFF. The CDR3 bases are TGCGCCAGCAGCCTGCGGGAGAACACCGGGGAGCTGTTTTTT.

The J gene is TRBJ2-1, the V gene TRBV29-1; D possibly corresponds to TRBD2 (7 bases). The germline CDR1 and CDR2 sequences are SQVTM and ANQGSEA. This CDR3 contains 12 residues. Deletions cut 0 bases from V and 15 bases from J, with 15 bases between. CDR3 amino acids: CSVEEGAGVPFF. The CDR3, as DNA: TGCAGCGTTGAAGAGGGGGCGGGAGTCCCGTTCTTC.

This clone appeared a few times. CDR3 bases: TGCGCCAGCAGCTTTGACAGTTACTCTGGAAACACCATATATTTT. This translates into CASSFDSYSGNTIYF. The chain has TRBV5-1 and TRBJ1-3; weak D call: TRBD1 (5 bases). Per germline, CDR1 SGHRS and CDR2 YFSETQ. The V end lost 2 bases, the J end lost 0 bases, and 9 bases lay between the germline ends. This CDR3 contains 15 residues.

The V gene is TRBV28, the J gene TRBJ2-5; TRBD2 might be the D (7 bases). The CDR3 is made up of 13 amino acids. CDR1 MDHEN and CDR2 SYDVKM come from the germline V gene. Trimming removed 4 bases from V and 5 bases from J, with 11 bases in between. The CDR3 region has the DNA TGTGCCAGCAGTTGGGGGGGGCGGGAGACCCAGTACTTC. This gives the protein CASSWGGRETQYF. The variable domain in full, with the rest retrieved from reference TRBV28 and TRBJ2-5, is DVKVTQSSRYLVKRTGEKVFLECVQDMDHENMFWYRQDPGLGLRLIYFSYDVKMKEKGDIPEGYSVSREKKERFSLILESASTNQTSMYLCASSWGGRETQYFGPGTRLLVL.

This chain connects TRBV27 to TRBJ1-5; D might be TRBD1 (5 bases). Germline values: CDR1 MNHEY, CDR2 SMNVEV (reference sequence). Trimming took off 5 bases at V and 0 bases at J, with 17 bases between the two ends. This CDR3 spans 17 amino acids. The CDR3 is CASSTRTRGDSNQPQHF. CDR3 DNA: TGTGCCAGCAGTACCCGGACCCGAGGGGATAGCAATCAGCCCCAGCATTTT.

This clone was observed many times. V usage is TRBV2 and J usage is TRBJ2-7; no definite D call. Germline CDR1 is SNHLY and CDR2 is FYNNEI. The CDR3 runs to 12 residues. V lost 5 bases and J lost 4, with 9 bases in between. This CDR3 reads CASSPQVYEQYF. The CDR3 bases are TGTGCCAGCAGTCCGCAGGTATACGAGCAGTACTTC.

The chain couples TRBV6-1 to TRBJ1-1; D is possibly TRBD1 (5 bases). The CDR3 sequence is 15 residues long. Germline-derived CDR1 and CDR2 are MNHNS and SASEGT. Trimming took 2 bases from V and 5 from J, leaving 15 bases between them. CDR3 amino acids: CASSEPHGGSTEAFF. The CDR3 region has the DNA TGTGCCAGCAGTGAACCCCACGGGGGGAGTACTGAAGCTTTCTTT.

The chain has TRBV29-1 and TRBJ2-1; TRBD2 agrees at 7 bases. CDR1 and CDR2 from the germline V gene are SQVTM and ANQGSEA. The J segment lost 7 bases and the V segment lost 6 bases, leaving 9 bases of the junction unmatched. CDR3 size: 13 residues. For the CDR3, the DNA is TGCAGCGTGAAGCGGGAAGGGAAAAATGAGCAGTTCTTC. This gives the protein CSVKREGKNEQFF.

This clone came up a few times. The DNA for the CDR3 is TGTGCCAGCAGCGAGGACCACCAAGAGACCCAGTACTTC. It specifies CASSEDHQETQYF. This sequence joins TRBV9 and TRBJ2-5; the D is unclear. V lost 3 bases to trimming and J lost 0 bases, with 6 bases between them. Germline values: CDR1 SGDLS, CDR2 YYNGEE. This CDR3 is built from 13 residues.

The rearrangement uses TRBV11-2 and TRBJ2-7; tentative D call: TRBD2 (5 bases). V shed 3 bases and J shed 3 bases, with 6 bases lying between them. This CDR3 is 12 amino acids long. From germline, CDR1 is SGHAT and CDR2 FQNNGV. The CDR3 region is CASSFEGYEQYF. The CDR3 DNA reads TGTGCCAGCAGCTTTGAGGGCTACGAGCAGTACTTC.

This chain connects TRBV5-1 to TRBJ1-2; TRBD1 matches at 9 bases. The CDR3 has 12 amino acids. The J segment lost 8 bases and the V segment lost 5 bases, leaving 4 bases of the junction unmatched. The germline CDR1 and CDR2 sequences are SGHRS and YFSETQ. CDR3 in DNA: TGCGCCAGCAGTACAGGGGGCGCCGGCTACACCTTC. It specifies CASSTGGAGYTF.

J is TRBJ2-1 and V is TRBV5-4; TRBD2 agrees at 8 bases. CDR1 and CDR2 (germline): SGHNT, YYREEE (reference sequence). The V segment lost 9 bases and the J segment 5 bases; nucleotides outside the gene matches: 16. The CDR3 has 16 amino acids. The CDR3 bases are TGTGCCACGGGACTAGGGGGGCAGTTAGGGCACAATGAGCAGTTCTTC. This gives the protein CATGLGGQLGHNEQFF. The full variable domain, with the rest looked up from reference TRBV5-4 and TRBJ2-1, is ETGVTQSPTHLIKTRGQQVTLRCSSQSGHNTVSWYQQALGQGPQFIFQYYREEENGRGNFPPRFSGLQFPNYSSELNVNALELDDSALYLCATGLGGQLGHNEQFFGPGTRLTVL.

The table lists this clone with many counts. V usage is TRBV19 and J usage is TRBJ1-1; TRBD1 might be the D (6 bases). Trimming cost V 5 bases and J 1 base, with 11 bases left between them. Per the germline V gene, CDR1 is LNHDA and CDR2 is SQIVND (reference sequence). This CDR3 region has 14 residues. CDR3: CASSSGGQNTEAFF. The CDR3 bases are TGTGCCAGTAGTTCCGGGGGACAGAACACTGAAGCTTTCTTT.

This clone was observed a handful of times. V and J are TRBV5-3 and TRBJ2-3; D remains ambiguous. TRBV5-3 is an open reading frame, and its role is uncertain. Deletions cut 4 bases from V and 3 bases from J, with 15 bases between. The CDR3 contains 15 residues. Written as DNA, the CDR3 is TGTGCCAGAAGCCCAGCTGTAGTGCGTACAGATACGCAGTATTTT. Protein product: CARSPAVVRTDTQYF.

This clone was seen more than once but under ten times. The V and J genes are TRBV18 and TRBJ2-3; TRBD1 or TRBD2 may be the D gene (6 bases each). The CDR3 consists of 16 residues. V lost 1 base and J lost 1, with 12 bases in between. Germline CDR1 and CDR2: KGHSH and LQKENI. CDR3 sequence: CASSPRGARGTDTQYF. The CDR3 bases are TGTGCCAGCTCACCACGGGGGGCGCGGGGCACAGATACGCAGTATTTT.

The table lists this clone with a count of one. The chain combines TRBV10-3 with TRBJ2-1; D is perhaps TRBD1 (7 bases). Germline V CDR1 and CDR2: ENHRY, SYGVKD. This CDR3 region has 15 residues. Trimming left V 3 bases short and J 8 bases short, with 17 bases between. The CDR3 DNA reads as TGTGCCATCAGTGAAACGTTGACAGGGACTCATGAGCAGTTCTTC. This encodes CAISETLTGTHEQFF.

This chain uses TRBV29-1 with TRBJ1-1; TRBD1 matches at 8 bases. The trim removed 6 bases at V and 2 bases at J, leaving 11 bases unmatched. CDR3 length: 15 residues. CDR1 is SQVTM, CDR2 ANQGSEA, per germline. The CDR3 coding sequence is TGCAGCGTATGGGACAGGAGGGGCCCAAACACTGAAGCTTTCTTT. It specifies CSVWDRRGPNTEAFF.

V usage is TRBV5-8 and J usage is TRBJ1-3; possibly TRBD1 for D (5 bases). V dropped 0 bases and J dropped 2 bases, with 9 bases sitting between them. The CDR3 sequence is 15 residues long. Looked up from germline, CDR1 is SGHTS and CDR2 is YDEGEE. The CDR3 protein is CASSLVSGAGNTIYF. CDR3 DNA sequence: TGTGCCAGCAGCTTGGTTTCGGGGGCTGGAAACACCATATATTTT.

V is TRBV6-1 and J is TRBJ2-7; 7 positions agree with TRBD1. V shed 3 bases, J shed 0 bases, and the junction held 8 bases outside the gene matches. CDR3 length: 16 amino acids. The germline V gene encodes CDR1 MNHNS and CDR2 SASEGT. In nucleotides, the CDR3 is TGTGCCAGCAGTGATACGTCGGCAGGGGGCTCCTACGAGCAGTACTTC. It codes for CASSDTSAGGSYEQYF.

A note on this clone: Other nucleotide sequences in the sample specify the same CDR3. The rearrangement uses TRBV5-1 and TRBJ1-1; 7 bases map to TRBD1. V shed 2 bases and J 1 base; nucleotides not matched to a gene: 2. This CDR3 region has 14 residues. Germline V lookup: CDR1 SGHRS, CDR2 YFSETQ. CDR3 protein: CASSLGQANTEAFF. CDR3 nucleotides: TGCGCCAGCAGCTTAGGACAGGCGAACACTGAAGCTTTCTTT. The full variable domain, completed using reference TRBV5-1 and TRBJ1-1, is KAGVTQTPRYLIKTRGQQVTLSCSPISGHRSVSWYQQTPGQGLQFLFEYFSETQRNKGNFPGRFSGRQFSNSRSEMNVSTLELGDSALYLCASSLGQANTEAFFGQGTRLTVV.

This chain joins TRBV30 and TRBJ1-2; D is unresolved. V was pared by 7 bases and J by 3 bases, with 9 bases between. This CDR3 is 11 amino acids long. Germline V gene lookup returns CDR1 GTSNPN and CDR2 SVGIG (reference sequence). The CDR3 here is CASQEYYGYTF. The DNA for the CDR3 is TGTGCCTCGCAAGAGTACTATGGCTACACCTTC.

The genes are TRBV7-8 and TRBJ1-2; no firm D call. V was clipped by 7 bases and J by 3 bases, with 18 bases between them. Germline values: CDR1 SGHVS, CDR2 FQNEAQ. This CDR3 region has 15 residues. The CDR3 loop is CASTPKDRKDYGYTF. The CDR3 DNA sequence: TGTGCCAGCACCCCAAAGGACCGAAAGGACTATGGCTACACCTTC.

This clone was recorded once. The J gene is TRBJ2-1, the V gene TRBV7-2, with D perhaps matching TRBD1 (6 bases). CDR3 length: 15 amino acids. The germline V and J ends were trimmed by 1 base and 6 bases, with 13 bases remaining between them. Germline lookup yields CDR1 SGHTA and CDR2 FQGNSA. The CDR3 sequence is CASSLVGRGCNEQFF. In nucleotides, the CDR3 is TGTGCCAGCAGCTTAGTAGGCAGGGGATGCAATGAGCAGTTCTTC.

The J gene is TRBJ2-5, the V gene TRBV7-8; 10 bases match TRBD2. The CDR3 extends over 15 amino acids. Trimming cost V 6 bases and J 1 base; bases outside gene matches: 5. Germline V CDR1 and CDR2: SGHVS, FQNEAQ. The CDR3 coding sequence is TGTGCCAGCAGGCCCGGGACTAGCGCCCAAGAGACCCAGTACTTC. Translated, it gives CASRPGTSAQETQYF.

The V call is TRBV5-1, the J call TRBJ2-7, with 13 nucleotides matching TRBD2. In germline, CDR1 is SGHRS, CDR2 YFSETQ. J gave up 7 bases and V 3 bases, and 10 bases lay outside the gene matches. The CDR3 is 16 amino acids. For the CDR3, the DNA is TGCGCCAGCAGCTCCGGGACTAGCGGGACCAAAGGGGAGCAGTACTTC. Protein: CASSSGTSGTKGEQYF.